The rows below give T cell receptor beta chains drawn from one sample of a study of OX40 agonist ivuxolimab in advanced cancers. TCRdb keeps only in-frame clones here, not all; method: immunoSEQ multiplex PCR. The sample has around 60,000 clones, approximately 80% seen once; the top ten hold roughly 2.1%. The specimen was CD4+ or CD8+ T cells sorted from blood, collected in a trial of the OX40 agonist ivuxolimab. These receptors originate from an adult with an advanced solid tumor such as melanoma, head and neck, liver or kidney cancer. Each CDR3 is given with its conserved first and last residue. Fields, in order: V gene, D gene, clone size, J gene, CDR3 protein, CDR3 DNA. The D gene is left open where the match is weak. Some rows have no size entry. The others give once, few or many, or a class for an expanded clone.

>TRBV7-9|NA|NA|TRBJ1-6
CASSPDDHSPLHF
TGTGCCAGCAGCCCCGATGATCATTCACCCCTCCACTTT
>TRBV5-1|NA|NA|TRBJ2-3
CASSDAGSTDTQYF
TGCGCCAGCAGTGACGCTGGGTCCACAGATACGCAGTATTTT
>TRBV10-3|NA|NA|TRBJ1-1
CATLSNTEAFF
TGTGCCACCCTCTCGAACACTGAAGCTTTCTTT
>TRBV5-1|NA|NA|TRBJ2-5
CASSHRDPTKGETQYF
TGCGCCAGCAGCCACCGGGACCCTACTAAGGGGGAGACCCAGTACTTC
>TRBV4-2|TRBD1|NA|TRBJ1-2
CASSPRDRGQGGYTF
TGTGCCAGCAGCCCCCGGGACAGGGGGCAAGGTGGCTACACCTTC
>TRBV5-1|TRBD1|few|TRBJ1-1
CASSLMGQGGAMNTEAFF
TGCGCCAGCAGCTTGATGGGACAGGGGGGCGCTATGAACACTGAAGCTTTCTTT
>TRBV18|TRBD2|NA|TRBJ2-1
CASSPWASGISNEQFF
TGTGCCAGCTCACCATGGGCTAGCGGGATCTCCAATGAGCAGTTCTTC
>TRBV9|NA|NA|TRBJ2-7
CASSLRGGGYDEQYF
TGTGCCAGCAGCCTCCGTGGAGGGGGCTACGACGAGCAGTACTTC
>TRBV7-6|TRBD1|NA|TRBJ1-3
CASSSRTGDSGNTIYF
TGTGCCAGCAGCTCGAGGACAGGGGACTCTGGAAACACCATATATTTT
>TRBV11-2|NA|NA|TRBJ2-1
CASSLVGFSYNEQFF
TGTGCCAGCAGCTTAGTCGGTTTCTCCTACAATGAGCAGTTCTTC
>TRBV11-2|NA|few|TRBJ2-5
CASSPDTTTAQYF
TGTGCCAGCAGCCCAGACACGACAACGGCCCAGTACTTC
>TRBV2|TRBD2|NA|TRBJ2-5
CASSERLADQETQYF
TGTGCCAGCAGTGAAAGACTAGCGGACCAAGAGACCCAGTACTTC
>TRBV5-8|NA|NA|TRBJ1-2
CASSDGQTGGGYTF
TGTGCCAGCAGCGACGGACAGACCGGAGGTGGCTACACCTTC
>TRBV7-2|TRBD1|NA|TRBJ1-3
CASSFARQGSGNTIYF
TGTGCCAGCAGCTTTGCCCGACAGGGCTCTGGAAACACCATATATTTT
>TRBV7-8|TRBD2|NA|TRBJ2-7
CASSLAESSGLPNEQYF
TGTGCCAGCAGCTTAGCAGAGTCTTCGGGACTACCCAACGAGCAGTACTTC